This T cell receptor beta chain was identified in a study of patients and donors after allogeneic stem cell transplantation. CDR3 length equals 17 residues. Between the trimmed V and J ends, which lost 0 bases and 5 bases, there was a span of 19 bases. Germline CDR1 MGHRA, CDR2 YSYEKL. TCRdb processed the RT-PCR reads anew with MiXCR; each CDR3 protein has one entry. The repertoire includes tens of thousands of distinct CDR3 sequences, around a quarter of them detected once, and about 26% sits in the top ten. The chain carries TRBV4-1 and TRBJ1-1; D gene uncertain. This TCR derives from a human donor who was either an allogeneic HSCT recipient or a stem cell or donor lymphocyte infusion donor (not recorded which). It is not recorded whose cells these are; they may come from a transplant donor. Sequencing was done on a sample of blood, either unsorted or a sorted T cell fraction (not recorded which). CDR3: CASSQEAGATERTEAFF. The DNA for the CDR3 is TGCGCCAGCAGCCAAGAAGCAGGCGCCACAGAACGAACTGAAGCTTTCTTT.